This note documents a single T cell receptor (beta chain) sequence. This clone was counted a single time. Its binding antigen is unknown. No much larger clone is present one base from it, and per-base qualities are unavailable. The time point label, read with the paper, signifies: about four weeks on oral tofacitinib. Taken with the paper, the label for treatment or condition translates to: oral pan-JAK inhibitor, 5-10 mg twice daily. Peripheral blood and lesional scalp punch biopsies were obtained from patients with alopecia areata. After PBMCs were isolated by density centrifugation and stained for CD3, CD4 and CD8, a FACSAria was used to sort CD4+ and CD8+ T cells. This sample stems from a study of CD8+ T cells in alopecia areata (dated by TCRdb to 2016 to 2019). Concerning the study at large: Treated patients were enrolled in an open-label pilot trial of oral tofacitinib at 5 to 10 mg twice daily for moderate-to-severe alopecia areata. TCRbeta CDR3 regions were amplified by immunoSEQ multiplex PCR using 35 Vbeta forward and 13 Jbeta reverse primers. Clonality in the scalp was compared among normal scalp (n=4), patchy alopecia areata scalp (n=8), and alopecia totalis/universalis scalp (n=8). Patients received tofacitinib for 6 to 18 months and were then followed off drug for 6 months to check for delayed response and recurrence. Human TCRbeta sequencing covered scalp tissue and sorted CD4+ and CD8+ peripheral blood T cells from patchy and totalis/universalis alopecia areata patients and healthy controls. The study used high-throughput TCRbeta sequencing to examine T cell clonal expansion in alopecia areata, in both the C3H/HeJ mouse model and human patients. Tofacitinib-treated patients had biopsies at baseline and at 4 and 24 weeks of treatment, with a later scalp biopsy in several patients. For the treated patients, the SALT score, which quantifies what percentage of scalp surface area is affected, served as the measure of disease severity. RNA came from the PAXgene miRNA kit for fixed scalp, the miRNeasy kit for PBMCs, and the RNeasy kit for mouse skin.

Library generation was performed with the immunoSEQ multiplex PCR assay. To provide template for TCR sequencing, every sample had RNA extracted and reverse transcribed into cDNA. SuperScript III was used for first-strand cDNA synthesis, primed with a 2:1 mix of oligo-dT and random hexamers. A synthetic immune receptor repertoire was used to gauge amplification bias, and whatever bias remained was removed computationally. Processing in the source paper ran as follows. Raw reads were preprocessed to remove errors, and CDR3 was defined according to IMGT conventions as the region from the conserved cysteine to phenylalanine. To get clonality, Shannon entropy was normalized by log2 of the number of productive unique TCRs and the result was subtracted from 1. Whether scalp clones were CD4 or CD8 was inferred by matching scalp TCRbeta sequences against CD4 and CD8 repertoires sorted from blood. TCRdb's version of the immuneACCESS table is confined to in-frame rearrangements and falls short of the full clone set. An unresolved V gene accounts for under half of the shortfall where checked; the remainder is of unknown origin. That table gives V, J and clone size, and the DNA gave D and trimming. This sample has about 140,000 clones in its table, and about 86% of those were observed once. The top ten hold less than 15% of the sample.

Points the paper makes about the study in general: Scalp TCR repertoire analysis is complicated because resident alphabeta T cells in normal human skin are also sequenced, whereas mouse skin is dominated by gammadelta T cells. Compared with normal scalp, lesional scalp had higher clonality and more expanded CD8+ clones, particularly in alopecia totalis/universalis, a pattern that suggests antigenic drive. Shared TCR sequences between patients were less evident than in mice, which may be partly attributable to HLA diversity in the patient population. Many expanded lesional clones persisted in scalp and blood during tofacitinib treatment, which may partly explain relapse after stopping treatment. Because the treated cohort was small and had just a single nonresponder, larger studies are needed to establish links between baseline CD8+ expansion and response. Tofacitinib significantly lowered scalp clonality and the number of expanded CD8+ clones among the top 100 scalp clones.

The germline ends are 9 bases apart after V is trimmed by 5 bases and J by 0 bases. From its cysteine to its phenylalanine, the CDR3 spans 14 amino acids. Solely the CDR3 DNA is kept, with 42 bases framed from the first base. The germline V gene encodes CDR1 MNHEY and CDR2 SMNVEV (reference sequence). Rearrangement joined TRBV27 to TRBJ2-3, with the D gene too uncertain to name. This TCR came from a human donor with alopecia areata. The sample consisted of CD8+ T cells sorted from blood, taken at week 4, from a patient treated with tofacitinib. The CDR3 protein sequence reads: CASSPGPSTDTQYF. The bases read TGTGCCAGCAGTCCCGGACCTAGCACAGATACGCAGTATTTT.